This TCR beta chain comes out of a study of OX40 agonist ivuxolimab in advanced cancers. Regarding the research as a whole: Ivuxolimab was an agonistic, fully human IgG2 monoclonal antibody directed against OX40 (CD134), a costimulatory receptor. Intravenous ivuxolimab was administered to patients every 2 weeks at six dose levels: 0.01, 0.1, 0.3, 1.5, 3 and 10 mg/kg. Of the approximately 50 patients in dose escalation, some 19 had hepatocellular carcinoma, roughly 15 had melanoma, 9 had renal cell carcinoma and 9 had head and neck cancer. A male proportion of around 83% and a mean age of about 60 years, ranging from 23 to 79, were recorded for the dose-escalation cohort. Patients were allowed to have had prior anti-PD-1, anti-PD-L1 or anti-CTLA-4 therapy, and 40% to 45% of the dose-escalation patients had been treated with checkpoint inhibitors. Partial responses were achieved by three dose-escalation patients, of whom one had hepatocellular carcinoma and two had cutaneous melanoma. The point of sequencing TCRbeta in the periphery was to test whether ivuxolimab changed TCR sequence diversity and drove clonal T-cell expansion. The monotherapy dose-escalation portion (N of about 49 patients) of the phase I ivuxolimab trial is reported in the paper.

Beyond this particular receptor, the publication reports: At doses of 0.1 to 3.0 mg/kg, clonal expansion of both CD4+ and CD8+ blood T cells was observed from baseline to week 6. After ivuxolimab, CD8+ T cells had more expanded clones than CD4+ T cells on average. Which antigens the clonally expanded peripheral T cells were specific for was not determined. Partial responders in the 0.1-3.0 mg/kg groups had among the lowest normalized peripheral clonal expansion, especially among CD8+ T cells. Low levels of normalized T-cell clonal expansion were also seen in some patients who did not respond.

Genomic DNA was isolated from the sorted cells so that the TCRbeta CDR3 region could be sequenced. The immunoSEQ Assay was used to sequence the TCRbeta CDR3 regions. TCRdb took over this immuneACCESS table, retaining in-frame rearrangements with V and J assigned. Such tables are incomplete; in checked studies, under half of the missing clones stem from an unresolved V gene, and the remainder is unexplained. The sample table records approximately 38,000 clones; approximately 80% of these occur just once. In total, the top ten clones hold 20% to 25% of the sample. Patients with a history of autoimmune disease or receiving systemic immunosuppression were excluded from the trial. Peripheral blood for TCR sequencing was collected from all dose cohorts at baseline, on cycle 4 day 1, and on cycle 7 day 1. The samples were taken from a phase I, first-in-human, multicenter, open-label dose-escalation trial of ivuxolimab. Adults with locally advanced or metastatic melanoma, renal cell carcinoma, hepatocellular carcinoma or head and neck squamous cell carcinoma were enrolled in the trial. Before TCR sequencing, CD4+ T cells and CD8+ T cells were sorted from peripheral blood as separate populations.

Notes on this clone: There is no known antigen for this receptor. Qualities for individual bases were not recorded, and no much larger clone is one base off.

In the germline V gene, CDR1 corresponds to SQVTM and CDR2 to ANQGSEA. The CDR3 has 13 amino acids, counting the end cysteine and phenylalanine. This entry keeps only the CDR3 DNA: 39 bases, framed from base 1. V ends up 6 bases short and J 2 bases short, with an unmatched junction base count of 4. Sequencing used CD4+ or CD8+ T cells sorted from blood, obtained in a trial of the OX40 agonist ivuxolimab. The chain employs TRBV29-1 and TRBJ1-2; 9 bases in between match TRBD1. This sequence was found in an adult with an advanced solid tumor such as melanoma, head and neck, liver or kidney cancer. The CDR3 protein is CSVGTGTNYGYTF. The DNA sequence is TGCAGCGTAGGGACAGGGACCAACTATGGCTACACCTTC. The full variable domain, with segments outside the CDR3 supplied by the reference TRBV29-1 and TRBJ1-2 proteins, appears as SAVISQKPSRDICQRGTSLTIQCQVDSQVTMMFWYRQQPGQSLTLIATANQGSEATYESGFVIDKFPISRPNLTFSTLTVSNMSPEDSSIYLCSVGTGTNYGYTFGSGTRLTVV.